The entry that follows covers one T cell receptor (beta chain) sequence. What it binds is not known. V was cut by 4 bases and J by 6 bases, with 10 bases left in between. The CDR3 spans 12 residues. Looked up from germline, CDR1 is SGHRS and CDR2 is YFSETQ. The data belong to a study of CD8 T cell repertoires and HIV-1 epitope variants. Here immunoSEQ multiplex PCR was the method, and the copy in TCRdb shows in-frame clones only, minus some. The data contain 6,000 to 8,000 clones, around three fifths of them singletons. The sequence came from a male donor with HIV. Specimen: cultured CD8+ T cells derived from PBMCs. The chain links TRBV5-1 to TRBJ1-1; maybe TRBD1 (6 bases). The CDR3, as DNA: TGCGCCAGCAGCGGGGGGGCCGCTGAAGCTTTCTTT. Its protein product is CASSGGAAEAFF.